The 21 T cell receptor beta chains below all came from one sample that was sequenced in a study of cytomegalovirus exposure and HLA in healthy donors. The PCR employed 60 Vbeta primers together with 13 Jbeta primers. Only in-frame clones appear in the TCRdb table, and some are missing; sequencing was by immunoSEQ multiplex PCR. The sample records 100,000 to 150,000 clones, approximately 84% being singletons. The sample consisted of PBMCs. All receptors derive from a boy younger than 10 in good health and CMV-seronegative.

The chain has TRBV6-5 and TRBJ1-2, with 7 positions matching TRBD1. The CDR3 has 15 residues. Germline V gene lookup returns CDR1 MNHEY and CDR2 SVGAGI. V shed 2 bases and J 8 bases; nucleotides not matched to a gene: 11. For the CDR3, the DNA is TGTGCCAGCAGTTACGGACCTGGACAGGCGAGAGGCTACACCTTC. As protein: CASSYGPGQARGYTF.

V is TRBV7-2 and J is TRBJ1-3, with TRBD1 matching over 9 bases. The CDR3 runs to 15 residues. Germline-derived CDR1 and CDR2 are SGHTA and FQGNSA. V dropped 5 bases and J dropped 2; count of bases not matched to a gene: 4. The CDR3, as DNA: TGTGCCAGCAGCCTAACAGGGGGCCCTGGAAACACCATATATTTT. Its protein product is CASSLTGGPGNTIYF. Combining the CDR3 with reference TRBV7-2 and TRBJ1-3 gives the whole variable domain GAGVSQSPSNKVTEKGKDVELRCDPISGHTALYWYRQSLGQGLEFLIYFQGNSAPDKSGLPSDRFSAERTGGSVSTLTIQRTQQEDSAVYLCASSLTGGPGNTIYFGEGSWLTVV.

The V and J genes are TRBV18 and TRBJ1-2, with D possibly TRBD1 on 6 matching bases. The length of the CDR3 is 15 residues. Trimming cost V 6 bases and J 0 bases, with 14 bases left between them. Germline V gene sequence: CDR1 KGHSH, CDR2 LQKENI. Here the CDR3 reads CASSRREGANYGYTF. The CDR3 coding sequence is TGTGCCAGCTCGCGTCGTGAGGGGGCTAACTATGGCTACACCTTC.

V gene TRBV5-1 combines with J gene TRBJ2-5; no reliable D call. V was trimmed by 4 bases and J by 5 bases, leaving 6 bases between them. The CDR3 totals 11 residues. Germline V gene sequence: CDR1 SGHRS, CDR2 YFSETQ. The CDR3: CASSLSETQYF. Here the CDR3 DNA reads TGCGCCAGCAGCCTCTCGGAGACCCAGTACTTC.

There are a few counts of this clone. The J gene is TRBJ2-2, the V gene TRBV2; D is unclear. CDR1 SNHLY and CDR2 FYNNEI come from the germline V gene. The CDR3 runs 10 residues. The V end lost 6 bases, the J end lost 13 bases, and 9 bases lay between the germline ends. The CDR3 nucleotides read TGTGCCAGCAGGTCCCGAGTGCTGTTTTTT. It is translated as CASRSRVLFF.

To note about this clone: Its ends do not fully match the called genes, so a read error is possible. This chain links TRBV27 with TRBJ2-1; weak D call: TRBD1 (6 bases). Germline CDR1 MNHEY, CDR2 SMNVEV (reference sequence). This CDR3 region has 13 residues. CDR3 nucleotides: TGTGCCAGCAGTCTATCTACGGGACATGGGCAGTTCTTC. Its translation is CASSLSTGHGQFF.

The chain has TRBV28 and TRBJ1-2; 7 nucleotides line up with TRBD1. J lost 4 bases, V lost 6 bases, and 20 bases had no gene match. The CDR3 is made up of 18 amino acids. CDR1 and CDR2 from the germline V gene are MDHEN and SYDVKM. Written as DNA, the CDR3 is TGTGCCAGCAGACAGAAGACAGGGTCGGAGAAATTCAGCTATGGCTACACCTTC. Encoded protein: CASRQKTGSEKFSYGYTF.

The chain carries TRBV19 and TRBJ2-2; TRBD2 might be the D (5 bases). Deletions cut 4 bases from V and 1 base from J, with 13 bases between. Germline CDR1 LNHDA, CDR2 SQIVND (reference sequence). The CDR3 has 16 amino acids. DNA for the CDR3: TGTGCCAGTAGTAGACTAAGTGGGTGGAACACCGGGGAGCTGTTTTTT. This gives the protein CASSRLSGWNTGELFF.

J is TRBJ1-2 and V is TRBV25-1; a possible D gene is TRBD1 (5 bases). The CDR3 length is 12 residues. V was pared by 1 base and J by 7 bases, with 7 bases between. From germline, CDR1 is MGHDK and CDR2 SYGVNS. CDR3 sequence reads: CASSEWGGGYTF. The CDR3, as DNA: TGTGCCAGCAGTGAATGGGGGGGTGGCTACACCTTC.

The rearrangement links TRBV6-5 to TRBJ2-1, with D perhaps TRBD1 (6 bases). Trimming left V 8 bases short and J 1 base short, with 12 bases between. This CDR3 is built from 14 residues. Germline CDR1 is MNHEY and CDR2 is SVGAGI. In nucleotides, the CDR3 is TGTGCCAGCCCCCCAGGGGAGTCCTACAATGAGCAGTTCTTC. Its translation is CASPPGESYNEQFF.

The rearrangement links TRBV10-3 to TRBJ1-3; D is uncertain. Deletions cut 2 bases from V and 8 bases from J, with 13 bases between. The CDR3 is 14 amino acids. Germline CDR1 reads ENHRY; CDR2 reads SYGVKD. The CDR3 sequence: CAISEEGFGDTIYF. The CDR3 bases are TGTGCCATCAGTGAGGAGGGTTTCGGGGACACCATATATTTT.

In its sample, this clone was seen a few times. The chain has TRBV14 and TRBJ1-2; D might be TRBD1 (5 bases). This CDR3 is built from 16 residues. V was trimmed by 4 bases and J by 4 bases, leaving 19 bases between them. Looked up from germline, CDR1 is SGHDN and CDR2 is FVKESK. The CDR3 protein is CASSRGVKGLIYGYTF. The DNA for the CDR3 is TGTGCCAGCAGCCGGGGTGTAAAGGGACTCATCTATGGCTACACCTTC.

The chain carries TRBV27 and TRBJ1-2, with D tentatively TRBD1 (5 bases). The V gene's germline CDR1 is MNHEY and CDR2 SMNVEV (reference sequence). Trimming removed 3 bases at V and 9 bases at J, with 14 bases between. The CDR3 extends over 13 amino acids. The CDR3 reads CASSFMAGGSYTF. The CDR3 DNA reads as TGTGCCAGCAGTTTTATGGCGGGGGGTAGCTACACCTTC.

The genes are TRBV5-1 and TRBJ2-7; D unclear. The germline V gene encodes CDR1 SGHRS and CDR2 YFSETQ. The CDR3 consists of 14 residues. V was cut by 0 bases and J by 3 bases, with 10 bases left in between. CDR3 in amino acids: CASSLGRGVYEQYF. For the CDR3, the DNA is TGCGCCAGCAGCTTGGGGCGAGGCGTCTACGAGCAGTACTTC.

The chain has TRBV20-1 and TRBJ2-7; TRBD1 is a possible D gene (5 bases). Germline-derived CDR1 and CDR2 are DFQATT and SNEGSKA (reference sequence). V was clipped by 7 bases and J by 4 bases, with 11 bases between them. This CDR3 region has 11 residues. The CDR3, as DNA: TGCAGTGTTTCAGACAGATACGAGCAGTACTTC. Translation: CSVSDRYEQYF.

Only a few counts were recorded for this clone. The chain has TRBV6-4 and TRBJ2-3; TRBD2 matches at 10 bases. The CDR3 has 16 residues. V dropped 3 bases and J dropped 1; count of bases not matched to a gene: 4. Germline-derived CDR1 and CDR2 are MRHNA and SNTAGT. This chain's CDR3 is CASSESSGRGTDTQYF. DNA of the CDR3: TGTGCCAGCAGTGAGTCTAGCGGGAGAGGCACAGATACGCAGTATTTT.

This clone was recorded a few times. The J gene is TRBJ2-1, the V gene TRBV18; 12 bases fit TRBD2. The J segment lost 15 bases and the V segment lost 6 bases, leaving 18 bases of the junction unmatched. The germline CDR1 and CDR2 sequences are KGHSH and LQKENI. The CDR3 consists of 16 residues. The CDR3 is CASSSQLAGGDWTLFF. In nucleotides, the CDR3 is TGTGCCAGCTCGTCCCAGCTAGCGGGAGGGGACTGGACGTTGTTCTTC.

This clone was observed a few times. CDR3 in amino acids: CASRVTGTGNTEAFF. For the CDR3, the DNA is TGTGCCAGCAGGGTAACCGGGACAGGGAACACTGAAGCTTTCTTT. This rearrangement joins TRBV2 to TRBJ1-1; 8 positions match TRBD1. V trimming: 6 bases; J trimming: 1 base; junction bases outside the gene matches: 7. Germline V gives CDR1 SNHLY, CDR2 FYNNEI. CDR3 length: 15 residues.

The V call is TRBV7-9, the J call TRBJ2-7, with 8 bases fitting TRBD2. This CDR3 region has 16 residues. Germline CDR1 and CDR2: SEHNR and FQNEAQ (reference sequence). V shed 0 bases and J 0 bases; nucleotides not matched to a gene: 4. The CDR3 bases are TGTGCCAGCAGCTTAGCCTCGACTAGCGACTCCTACGAGCAGTACGTC. This sequence encodes CASSLASTSDSYEQYV.

The V and J genes are TRBV2 and TRBJ1-2; 11 bases match TRBD1. J lost 14 bases, V lost 10 bases, and 9 bases had no gene match. The CDR3 extends over 11 amino acids. Germline values: CDR1 SNHLY, CDR2 FYNNEI. CDR3 sequence reads: CATGQGATWTF. The CDR3 DNA reads TGTGCCACCGGACAGGGGGCAACATGGACCTTC.

The V gene is TRBV5-6, the J gene TRBJ1-5; D not resolved. Germline CDR1 is SGHDT and CDR2 is YYEEEE. V was shortened by 1 base and J by 1 base, with 9 bases between the two germline ends. The CDR3 spans 15 residues. In nucleotides, the CDR3 is TGTGCCAGCAGCTTGTGGGCAGAGAGCAATCAGCCCCAGCATTTT. This codes for CASSLWAESNQPQHF. The entire variable domain, with the rest obtained from reference TRBV5-6 and TRBJ1-5, is as follows: DAGVTQSPTHLIKTRGQQVTLRCSPKSGHDTVSWYQQALGQGPQFIFQYYEEEERQRGNFPDRFSGHQFPNYSSELNVNALLLGDSALYLCASSLWAESNQPQHFGDGTRLSIL.